Each of the 21 T cell receptor beta chains below was sequenced from the same sample in a study of blood T cell repertoires in COVID-19 (TCRdb year 2020). Libraries were built with the immunoSEQ multiplex PCR assay. As stored in TCRdb, this immuneACCESS dataset retains in-frame rearrangements with V and J assigned. A fraction of the clones does not appear; measured against another copy, unresolved V genes explain less than half of the discrepancy, and the remainder lacks a known reason. This sample is represented by some 41,000 clones; about nine tenths of them were singletons. The top ten hold 15% of the sample. Source material: peripheral blood. The origin of the receptors is a man between 65 and 79 years old with active COVID-19.

This rearrangement joins TRBV2 to TRBJ1-1; weak D call: TRBD1 (6 bases). The CDR3 has 15 amino acids. The ends were cut back, 4 bases at V and 0 bases at J, with 12 bases in the middle. Germline V gives CDR1 SNHLY, CDR2 FYNNEI. For the CDR3, the DNA is TGTGCCAGCAGTGGTCAGGGGAGTTTGAACACTGAAGCTTTCTTT. Its translation is CASSGQGSLNTEAFF.

The sample holds a few counts of this clone. CDR3 DNA sequence: TGTGCCAGCAGCTCGACTTACGAGCAGTACTTC. It is translated as CASSSTYEQYF. The genes are TRBV5-6 and TRBJ2-7, with D uncertain. V lost 3 bases and J 4 bases, leaving 5 bases between the germline ends. Germline CDR1 and CDR2: SGHDT and YYEEEE. CDR3 size: 11 residues.

The chain links TRBV9 to TRBJ2-1, with 7 bases lining up with TRBD2. Trimming at V came to 0 bases and at J to 1 base, leaving 4 bases not matched to a gene. Germline V gene lookup returns CDR1 SGDLS and CDR2 YYNGEE. CDR3 length equals 16 residues. The CDR3 bases are TGTGCCAGCAGCGTAGCTGGGCGGGGGTCCTACAATGAGCAGTTCTTC. This gives the protein CASSVAGRGSYNEQFF. Looking up the rest from reference TRBV9 and TRBJ2-1 gives the full variable domain: DSGVTQTPKHLITATGQRVTLRCSPRSGDLSVYWYQQSLDQGLQFLIQYYNGEERAKGNILERFSAQQFPDLHSELNLSSLELGDSALYFCASSVAGRGSYNEQFFGPGTRLTVL.

This clone came up once. The chain couples TRBV5-5 to TRBJ2-3; the match to TRBD2 covers 7 bases. The CDR3 sequence is 14 residues long. V was clipped by 5 bases and J by 2 bases; unmatched bases: 5. The V gene's germline CDR1 is SGHKS and CDR2 YYEKEE (reference sequence). The CDR3: CASRSRGVTDTQYF. The CDR3 nucleotides are TGTGCCAGCAGGTCCCGGGGGGTCACAGATACGCAGTATTTT.

The CDR3 is CASSPSRLAGGLEQFF. For the CDR3, the DNA is TGTGCCAGCAGTCCCAGCCGACTAGCGGGGGGCCTCGAGCAGTTCTTC. The J gene is TRBJ2-1, the V gene TRBV27; 13 bases are shared with TRBD2. The germline CDR1 and CDR2 sequences are MNHEY and SMNVEV (reference sequence). J gave up 10 bases and V 5 bases, and 11 bases lay outside the gene matches. The CDR3 totals 16 residues.

CDR3 residues: CAISEFVGDRVDEQYF. In DNA form, the CDR3 reads TGTGCCATCAGTGAGTTTGTCGGGGATAGGGTTGACGAGCAGTACTTC. This chain connects TRBV10-3 to TRBJ2-7, with a possible D match to TRBD2 (5 bases). Germline V gene sequence: CDR1 ENHRY, CDR2 SYGVKD. CDR3 size: 16 residues. Trimming took off 1 base at V and 5 bases at J, with 18 bases between the two ends.

This rearrangement joins TRBV6-5 to TRBJ2-3, with 8 bases aligning to TRBD2. V gave up 6 bases and J gave up 0 bases; unmatched junction bases: 5. The germline CDR1 and CDR2 sequences are MNHEY and SVGAGI. The CDR3 is made up of 15 amino acids. CDR3 coding DNA: TGTGCCAGCAGCCGCGGGGGGACTAGCACAGATACGCAGTATTTT. This gives the protein CASSRGGTSTDTQYF.

The chain uses TRBV19 and TRBJ2-4, with no clear D. The V gene's germline CDR1 is LNHDA and CDR2 SQIVND (reference sequence). The CDR3 contains 12 residues. The V end was cut by 7 bases, the J end by 6 bases, with 10 bases between. The CDR3 DNA is TGTGCCAGTACCAACTATCCAAACATTCAGTACTTC. Encoded protein: CASTNYPNIQYF.

The chain links TRBV7-6 to TRBJ2-2; the D is unclear. Trimming removed 0 bases at V and 3 bases at J, with 5 bases between. Germline V gives CDR1 SGHVS, CDR2 FNYEAQ. This CDR3 comprises 14 residues. Here the CDR3 reads CASSLAQHTGELFF. In DNA, the CDR3 is TGTGCCAGCAGCTTAGCACAGCACACCGGGGAGCTGTTTTTT.

The chain is built from TRBV7-8 and TRBJ2-7, with D perhaps TRBD1 (6 bases). The CDR3 consists of 13 residues. V was shortened by 4 bases and J by 7 bases, with 14 bases between the two germline ends. CDR1 is SGHVS, CDR2 FQNEAQ, per germline. CDR3 amino acids: CASSSQGSGEQYF. In nucleotides, the CDR3 is TGTGCCAGCAGCTCACAGGGATCGGGGGAGCAGTACTTC.

The chain employs TRBV7-9 and TRBJ2-5; 12 nucleotides match TRBD2. Trimming removed 3 bases from V and 5 bases from J; junction bases left unmatched: 4. The CDR3 consists of 15 residues. CDR1 and CDR2 from the germline V gene are SEHNR and FQNEAQ (reference sequence). CDR3 sequence: CASSLAGTSGETQYF. CDR3 coding DNA: TGTGCCAGCAGCTTGGCCGGGACTAGCGGGGAGACCCAGTACTTC.

The chain is built from TRBV15 and TRBJ2-2, with D maybe TRBD2 (6 bases). This CDR3 has 14 residues. Trimming pared 9 bases from V and 1 base from J, leaving 12 bases between. CDR1 is LNHNV and CDR2 is YYDKDF in the germline V gene (reference sequence). The CDR3 bases are TGTGCCACGGCGCTGGGGGGGAACACCGGGGAGCTGTTTTTT. It yields the protein CATALGGNTGELFF.

This chain uses TRBV2 with TRBJ2-1; 9 positions match TRBD2. Losses at the gene ends were 7 bases for V and 7 bases for J; bases not matched to a gene: 17. Germline V gene sequence: CDR1 SNHLY, CDR2 FYNNEI. The CDR3 extends over 17 amino acids. Written as DNA, the CDR3 is TGTGCCAGCATTCGAACGGAGGGGAATAGCGGGGGTAATGAGCAGTTCTTC. It specifies CASIRTEGNSGGNEQFF.

This chain joins TRBV7-9 and TRBJ1-4, with TRBD1 as a possible D gene (6 bases). With 6 bases removed from V and 8 bases from J, the gap between germline ends came to 10 bases. This CDR3 spans 12 amino acids. Germline V gives CDR1 SEHNR, CDR2 FQNEAQ (reference sequence). The CDR3 is CASRDRGEKLFF. CDR3 DNA: TGTGCCAGCAGGGATAGGGGGGAAAAACTGTTTTTT.

V gene TRBV25-1 combines with J gene TRBJ2-3; D may be TRBD2 (6 bases). Deletions cut 3 bases from V and 3 bases from J, with 10 bases between. Germline CDR1 and CDR2: MGHDK and SYGVNS. This CDR3 comprises 14 residues. The CDR3 DNA sequence: TGTGCCAGCAGTGAGCGGGGTAAAACAGATACGCAGTATTTT. Protein: CASSERGKTDTQYF. Filled out from reference TRBV25-1 and TRBJ2-3, the complete variable domain reads EADIYQTPRYLVIGTGKKITLECSQTMGHDKMYWYQQDPGMELHLIHYSYGVNSTEKGDLSSESTVSRIRTEHFPLTLESARPSHTSQYLCASSERGKTDTQYFGPGTRLTVL.

The gene calls are TRBV7-9 and TRBJ1-6, with TRBD1 matching over 9 bases. V lost 5 bases and J lost 7; bases outside the gene matches: 15. This CDR3 has 18 residues. Germline V CDR1 and CDR2: SEHNR, FQNEAQ (reference sequence). In DNA form, the CDR3 reads TGTGCCAGCAGCACCAGAGTGGGGACAGGGCCCCCCAATTCACCCCTCCACTTT. Protein sequence: CASSTRVGTGPPNSPLHF.

On this clone itself: A read error may produce the germline difference seen at one junction end. The rearrangement links TRBV2 to TRBJ1-4; 8 nucleotides agree with TRBD1. Germline CDR1 and CDR2: SNHLY and FYNNEI. This CDR3 is built from 15 residues. The CDR3 is CASSEGTGANEKLFF. CDR3 DNA: TGTGCCAGCAGCGAAGGGACAGGTGCCAATGAAAAACTGTTTTTT.

The chain links TRBV11-2 to TRBJ2-2; perhaps TRBD2 as D (6 bases). CDR3 length equals 17 residues. V lost 5 bases to trimming and J lost 1 base, with 17 bases between them. Per the germline V gene, CDR1 is SGHAT and CDR2 is FQNNGV. The CDR3 sequence: CASSRDGGGVNTGELFF. The CDR3 nucleotides are TGTGCCAGCAGCCGAGATGGTGGCGGGGTGAACACCGGGGAGCTGTTTTTT. Supplemented by reference TRBV11-2 and TRBJ2-2, the full variable domain reads EAGVAQSPRYKIIEKRQSVAFWCNPISGHATLYWYQQILGQGPKLLIQFQNNGVVDDSQLPKDRFSAERLKGVDSTLKIQPAKLEDSAVYLCASSRDGGGVNTGELFFGEGSRLTVL.

J is TRBJ2-3 and V is TRBV5-1, with D possibly TRBD2 on 6 matching bases. Trimming removed 4 bases at V and 4 bases at J, with 10 bases between. In germline, CDR1 is SGHRS, CDR2 YFSETQ. This CDR3 is 13 amino acids long. The CDR3 DNA is TGCGCCAGCAGCCCTTCTAGCGCAGATACGCAGTATTTT. Its protein is CASSPSSADTQYF.

The J gene is TRBJ2-6, the V gene TRBV25-1, with TRBD1 as a possible D gene (6 bases). Germline CDR1 is MGHDK and CDR2 is SYGVNS. The CDR3 contains 15 residues. Trimming cost V 6 bases and J 1 base, with 10 bases left between them. The CDR3 DNA follows: TGTGCCAGCAGCCAGGGGTCTTCTGGGGCCAACGTCCTGACTTTC. Its protein is CASSQGSSGANVLTF.

The V gene is TRBV27, the J gene TRBJ2-3, with a possible D match to TRBD1 (6 bases). There are 12 residues in the CDR3. Between the trimmed V and J ends, which lost 1 base and 10 bases, there was a span of 9 bases. Germline-derived CDR1 and CDR2 are MNHEY and SMNVEV (reference sequence). This CDR3 is CASSLLQGSQYF. The DNA of the CDR3 is TGTGCCAGCAGTTTATTACAGGGTTCGCAGTATTTT.